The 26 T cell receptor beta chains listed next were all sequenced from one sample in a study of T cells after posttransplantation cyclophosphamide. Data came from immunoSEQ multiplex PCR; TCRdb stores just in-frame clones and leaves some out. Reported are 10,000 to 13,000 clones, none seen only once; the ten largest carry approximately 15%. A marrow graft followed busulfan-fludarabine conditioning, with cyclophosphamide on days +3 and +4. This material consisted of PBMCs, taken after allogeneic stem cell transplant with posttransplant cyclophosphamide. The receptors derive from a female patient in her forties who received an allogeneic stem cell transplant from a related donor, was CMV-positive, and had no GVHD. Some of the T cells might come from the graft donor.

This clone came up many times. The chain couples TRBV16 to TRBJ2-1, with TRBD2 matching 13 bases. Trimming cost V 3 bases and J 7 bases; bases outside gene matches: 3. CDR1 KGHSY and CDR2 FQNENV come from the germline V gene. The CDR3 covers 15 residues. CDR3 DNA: TGTGCCAGCAGCCAGGGACTAGCGGGACCTAATGAGCAGTTCTTC. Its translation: CASSQGLAGPNEQFF. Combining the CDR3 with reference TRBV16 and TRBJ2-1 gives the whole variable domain GEEVAQTPKHLVRGEGQKAKLYCAPIKGHSYVFWYQQVLKNEFKFLISFQNENVFDETGMPKERFSAKCLPNSPCSLEIQATKLEDSAVYFCASSQGLAGPNEQFFGPGTRLTVL.

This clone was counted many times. Here the CDR3 DNA reads TGTGCCAGCAGCCCAGAAGGGGAAATGTGGGGCTACACCTTC. Amino acid sequence: CASSPEGEMWGYTF. The V call is TRBV27, the J call TRBJ1-2; tentative D call: TRBD1 (5 bases). Trimming removed 6 bases from V and 8 bases from J, with 19 bases in between. This CDR3 comprises 14 residues. Per the germline V gene, CDR1 is MNHEY and CDR2 is SMNVEV (reference sequence).

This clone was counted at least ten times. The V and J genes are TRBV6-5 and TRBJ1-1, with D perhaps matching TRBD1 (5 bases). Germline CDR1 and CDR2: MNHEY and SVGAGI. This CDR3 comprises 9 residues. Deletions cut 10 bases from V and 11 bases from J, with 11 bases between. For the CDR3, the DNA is TGTGCCAACCCAGGGTGGGCTTTCTTT. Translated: CANPGWAFF.

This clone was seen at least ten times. CDR3 protein: CASSFPGTGGQYEQYF. CDR3 DNA: TGTGCCAGCAGCTTCCCCGGGACAGGGGGCCAATACGAGCAGTACTTC. The rearrangement joins TRBV7-9 to TRBJ2-7; TRBD1 matches at 12 bases. The length of the CDR3 is 16 residues. The germline CDR1 and CDR2 sequences are SEHNR and FQNEAQ (reference sequence). With V trimmed by 3 bases and J by 4 bases, 7 bases remained unmatched.

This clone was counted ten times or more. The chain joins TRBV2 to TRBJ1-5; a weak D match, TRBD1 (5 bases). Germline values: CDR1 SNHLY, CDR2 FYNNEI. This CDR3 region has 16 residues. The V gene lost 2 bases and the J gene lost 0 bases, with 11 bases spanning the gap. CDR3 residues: CASSEQGRASNQPQHF. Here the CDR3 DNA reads TGTGCCAGCAGTGAACAGGGAAGGGCTAGCAATCAGCCCCAGCATTTT.

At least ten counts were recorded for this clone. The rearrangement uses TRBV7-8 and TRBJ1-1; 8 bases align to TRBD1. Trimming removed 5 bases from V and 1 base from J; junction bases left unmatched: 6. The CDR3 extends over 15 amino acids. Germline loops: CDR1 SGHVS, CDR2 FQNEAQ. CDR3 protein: CASSLSQGANTEAFF. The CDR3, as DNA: TGTGCCAGCAGCCTCTCGCAGGGGGCGAACACTGAAGCTTTCTTT.

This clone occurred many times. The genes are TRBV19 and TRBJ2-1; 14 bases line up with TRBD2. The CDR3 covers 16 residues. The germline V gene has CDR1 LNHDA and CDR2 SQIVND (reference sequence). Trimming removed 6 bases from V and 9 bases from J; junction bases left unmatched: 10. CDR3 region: CASSPLGLAGVREQFF. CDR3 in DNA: TGTGCCAGTAGCCCTTTGGGACTAGCGGGGGTACGTGAGCAGTTCTTC.

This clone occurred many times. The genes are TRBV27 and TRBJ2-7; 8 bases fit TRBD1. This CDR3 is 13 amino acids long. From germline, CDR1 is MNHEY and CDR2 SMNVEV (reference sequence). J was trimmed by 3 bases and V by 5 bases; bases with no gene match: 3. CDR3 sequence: CASSIGQGYEQYF. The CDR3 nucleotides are TGTGCCAGCAGTATAGGACAGGGCTACGAGCAGTACTTC.

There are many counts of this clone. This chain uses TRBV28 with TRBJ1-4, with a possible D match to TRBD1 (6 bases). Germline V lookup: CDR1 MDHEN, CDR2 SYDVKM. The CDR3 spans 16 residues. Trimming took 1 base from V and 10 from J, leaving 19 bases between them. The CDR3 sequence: CASSLSGIAGAGKLFF. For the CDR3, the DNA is TGTGCCAGCAGTTTATCGGGGATCGCAGGGGCTGGAAAACTGTTTTTT.

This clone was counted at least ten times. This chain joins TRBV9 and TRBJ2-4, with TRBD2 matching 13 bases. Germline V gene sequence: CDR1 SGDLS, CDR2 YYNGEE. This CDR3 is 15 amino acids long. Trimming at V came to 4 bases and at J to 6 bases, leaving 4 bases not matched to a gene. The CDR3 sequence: CASSPRTSGGNIQYF. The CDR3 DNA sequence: TGTGCCAGCAGCCCACGGACTAGCGGGGGAAACATTCAGTACTTC.

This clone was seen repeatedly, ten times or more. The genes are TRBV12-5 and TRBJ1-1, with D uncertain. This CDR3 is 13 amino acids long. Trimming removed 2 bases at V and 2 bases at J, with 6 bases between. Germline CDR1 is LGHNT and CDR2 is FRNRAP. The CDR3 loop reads CASGLNINTEAFF. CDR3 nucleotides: TGTGCTAGTGGTTTGAACATCAACACTGAAGCTTTCTTT.

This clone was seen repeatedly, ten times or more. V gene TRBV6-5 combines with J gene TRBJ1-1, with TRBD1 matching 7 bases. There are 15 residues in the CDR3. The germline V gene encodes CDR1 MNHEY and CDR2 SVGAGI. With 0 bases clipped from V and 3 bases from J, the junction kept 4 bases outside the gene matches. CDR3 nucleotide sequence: TGTGCCAGCAGTTACTCCCCAGGGGGAGACACTGAAGCTTTCTTT. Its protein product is CASSYSPGGDTEAFF.

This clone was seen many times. The CDR3 protein is CASSQASGGVDTQYF. The CDR3 DNA follows: TGTGCCAGCAGCCAAGCTAGCGGGGGGGTGGATACGCAGTATTTT. V is TRBV6-1 and J is TRBJ2-3; 12 bases align to TRBD2. V lost 6 bases and J lost 6; bases outside the gene matches: 7. Germline CDR1 is MNHNS and CDR2 is SASEGT. The CDR3 consists of 15 residues.

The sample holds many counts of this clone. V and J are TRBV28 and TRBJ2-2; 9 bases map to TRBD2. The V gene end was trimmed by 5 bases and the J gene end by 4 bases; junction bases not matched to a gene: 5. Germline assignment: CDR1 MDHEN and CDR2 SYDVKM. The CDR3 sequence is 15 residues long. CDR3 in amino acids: CASSPRGRGTGELFF. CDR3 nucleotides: TGTGCCAGCAGTCCCCGCGGGAGGGGCACCGGGGAGCTGTTTTTT.

The CDR3 protein is CASSEPGGGTDTQYF. DNA for the CDR3: TGTGCCAGCAGCGAGCCGGGGGGCGGGACAGATACGCAGTATTTT. The J gene is TRBJ2-3, the V gene TRBV5-4; possibly TRBD2 for D (7 bases). V gave up 4 bases and J gave up 3 bases, with 15 bases separating them. The CDR3 sequence is 15 residues long. CDR1 is SGHNT, CDR2 YYREEE, per germline (reference sequence). Supplemented by reference TRBV5-4 and TRBJ2-3, the full variable domain reads ETGVTQSPTHLIKTRGQQVTLRCSSQSGHNTVSWYQQALGQGPQFIFQYYREEENGRGNFPPRFSGLQFPNYSSELNVNALELDDSALYLCASSEPGGGTDTQYFGPGTRLTVL.

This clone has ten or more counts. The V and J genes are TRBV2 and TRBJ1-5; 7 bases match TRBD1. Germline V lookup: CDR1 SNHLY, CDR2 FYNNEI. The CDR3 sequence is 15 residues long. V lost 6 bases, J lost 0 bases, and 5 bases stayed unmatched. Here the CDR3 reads CASREDRNSNQPQHF. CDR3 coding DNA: TGTGCCAGCAGAGAGGACAGGAATAGCAATCAGCCCCAGCATTTT.

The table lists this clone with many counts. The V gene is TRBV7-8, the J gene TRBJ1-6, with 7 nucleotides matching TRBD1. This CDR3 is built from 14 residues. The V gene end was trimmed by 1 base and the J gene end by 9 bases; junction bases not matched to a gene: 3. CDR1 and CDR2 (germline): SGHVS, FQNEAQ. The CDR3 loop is CASSLEGASSPLHF. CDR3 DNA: TGTGCCAGCAGCTTAGAGGGGGCGTCTTCACCCCTCCACTTT.

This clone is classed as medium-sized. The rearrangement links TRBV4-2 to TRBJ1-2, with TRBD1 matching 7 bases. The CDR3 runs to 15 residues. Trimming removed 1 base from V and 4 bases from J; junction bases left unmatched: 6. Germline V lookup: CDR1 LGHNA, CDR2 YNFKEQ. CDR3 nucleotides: TGTGCCAGCAGCCAAGGACAGGGAGAAAGCTATGGCTACACCTTC. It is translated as CASSQGQGESYGYTF.

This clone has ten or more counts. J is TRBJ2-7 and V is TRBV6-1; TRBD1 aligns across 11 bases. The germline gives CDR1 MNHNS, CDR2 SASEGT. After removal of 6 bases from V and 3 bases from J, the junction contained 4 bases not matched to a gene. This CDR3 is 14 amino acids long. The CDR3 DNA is TGTGCCAGCAGCTTCGGGACAGGGGGCTACGAGCAGTACTTC. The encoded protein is CASSFGTGGYEQYF.

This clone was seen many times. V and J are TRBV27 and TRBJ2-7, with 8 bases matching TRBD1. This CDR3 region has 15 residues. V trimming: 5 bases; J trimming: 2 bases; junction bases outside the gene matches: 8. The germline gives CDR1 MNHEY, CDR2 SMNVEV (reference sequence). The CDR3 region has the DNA TGTGCCAGCAGTCAAATGGACAGGGTTCCCTACGAGCAGTACTTC. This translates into CASSQMDRVPYEQYF.

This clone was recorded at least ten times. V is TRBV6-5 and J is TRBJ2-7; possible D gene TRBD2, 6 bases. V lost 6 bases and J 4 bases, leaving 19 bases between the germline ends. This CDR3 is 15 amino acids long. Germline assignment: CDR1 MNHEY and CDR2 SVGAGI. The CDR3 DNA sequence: TGTGCCAGCAGCCCTATGCCGGGACTGCCGTACGAGCAGTACTTC. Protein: CASSPMPGLPYEQYF.

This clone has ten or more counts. The CDR3 loop is CAGRQGGANVLTF. The CDR3, as DNA: TGTGCCGGCCGACAGGGTGGGGCCAACGTCCTGACTTTC. The rearrangement joins TRBV21-1 to TRBJ2-6; the table gives TRBD1 as D, unverified against the DNA. TRBV21-1 constitutes a pseudogene. The CDR3 is 13 residues long.

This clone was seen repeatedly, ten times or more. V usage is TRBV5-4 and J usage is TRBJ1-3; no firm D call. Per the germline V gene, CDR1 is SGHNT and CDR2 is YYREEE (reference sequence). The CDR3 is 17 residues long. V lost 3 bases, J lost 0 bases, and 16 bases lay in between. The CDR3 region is CASSSSLQLFSGNTIYF. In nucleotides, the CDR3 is TGTGCCAGCAGCTCAAGCTTACAGCTTTTCTCTGGAAACACCATATATTTT. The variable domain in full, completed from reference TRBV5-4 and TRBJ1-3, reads ETGVTQSPTHLIKTRGQQVTLRCSSQSGHNTVSWYQQALGQGPQFIFQYYREEENGRGNFPPRFSGLQFPNYSSELNVNALELDDSALYLCASSSSLQLFSGNTIYFGEGSWLTVV.

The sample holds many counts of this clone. CDR3 in DNA: TGCGCCAGCAGCGGAGGACTAGCGGGGGTAACCGGGGAGCTGTTTTTT. Encoded protein: CASSGGLAGVTGELFF. The V gene is TRBV5-1, the J gene TRBJ2-2, with 13 bases aligning to TRBD2. Germline CDR1 is SGHRS and CDR2 is YFSETQ. The CDR3 consists of 16 residues. Unmatched junction bases numbered 5, after V lost 4 bases and J lost 5 bases. The variable domain in full, with the rest retrieved from reference TRBV5-1 and TRBJ2-2, is KAGVTQTPRYLIKTRGQQVTLSCSPISGHRSVSWYQQTPGQGLQFLFEYFSETQRNKGNFPGRFSGRQFSNSRSEMNVSTLELGDSALYLCASSGGLAGVTGELFFGEGSRLTVL.

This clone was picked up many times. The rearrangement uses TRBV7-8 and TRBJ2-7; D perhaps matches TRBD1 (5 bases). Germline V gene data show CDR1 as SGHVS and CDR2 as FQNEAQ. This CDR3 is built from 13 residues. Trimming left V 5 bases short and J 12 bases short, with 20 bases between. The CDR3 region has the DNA TGTGCCAGCAGCCCTGCATTCATCGCGCAGGGGTACTTC. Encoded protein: CASSPAFIAQGYF.

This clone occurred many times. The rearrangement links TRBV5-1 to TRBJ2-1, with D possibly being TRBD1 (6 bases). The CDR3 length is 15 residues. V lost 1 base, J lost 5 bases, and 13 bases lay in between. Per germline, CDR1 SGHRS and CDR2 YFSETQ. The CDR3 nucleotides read TGCGCCAGCAGCTTGCCGGGACACCGAGACAATGAGCAGTTCTTC. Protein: CASSLPGHRDNEQFF.